The present TCR beta chain was sequenced within a study of T-cell reconstitution after alpha-beta-depleted transplantation in children. V lost 2 bases, J lost 7 bases, and 4 bases stayed unmatched. The CDR3 contains 15 residues. Germline V gene data show CDR1 as SEHNR and CDR2 as FQNEAQ (reference sequence). This clonotype was picked up many times. Unique molecular identifiers were used in preparing the TCRbeta library. TCRdb passed the PCR reads through MiXCR, listing each CDR3 protein once. The table shows 190,000 or so distinct CDR3 sequences, with approximately 6.6% occurring only once. The chain has TRBV7-9 and TRBJ2-1, with 11 positions matching TRBD1. This TCR was recovered from a human donor who donated a stem cell graft to a child with Wiskott-Aldrich syndrome. The sample consisted of PBMCs from the stem cell graft donor, taken from the stem cell graft. CDR3 sequence reads: CASSLRTGGRNEQFF. The DNA of the CDR3 is TGTGCCAGCAGCTTAAGGACAGGGGGCAGGAATGAGCAGTTCTTC.